These 18 T cell receptor beta chains were all obtained from the same sample, sequenced in a study of molecular identifiers for immune sequencing clone quantification listed by TCRdb under 2018. The library was generated by PCR. Sequencing instrument: NextSeq 500. TCRdb applied fastp at Q25 and MiXCR to the public reads, then kept only in-frame beta chains. When rows share a CDR3 protein, they turn into one entry using the most common DNA and genes. This sample gives a few hundred thousand distinct CDR3 sequences in total; roughly 24% of them show up just once. 0.65% to 0.75% of the sample goes to the ten largest clones. Input material: naive CD8+ T cells from blood, with Jurkat cell RNA spiked in. The cell subset or site label, read with the paper, signifies: FACS-sorted CD8+CD4-CCR7+CD45RA+ naive T cells. These receptor sequences come from a human donor in good health. Some libraries in this study had Jurkat cell RNA spiked in.

This clonotype was counted only a few times. A single base separates this from a much larger clone, so it may be a read error. The V gene is TRBV29-1, the J gene TRBJ2-5, with 8 bases matching TRBD2. The CDR3 contains 14 residues. Germline loops: CDR1 SQVTM, CDR2 ANQGSEA. The CDR3 DNA reads as TGCAGCGTCGAAGGACTAGCCGACCAAGAGACCCTGTACTTC. Translating it yields CSVEGLADQETLYF. The entire variable domain, with the rest obtained from reference TRBV29-1 and TRBJ2-5, is as follows: SAVISQKPSRDICQRGTSLTIQCQVDSQVTMMFWYRQQPGQSLTLIATANQGSEATYESGFVIDKFPISRPNLTFSTLTVSNMSPEDSSIYLCSVEGLADQETLYFGPGTRLLVL.

This clonotype was observed many times. The chain is built from TRBV18 and TRBJ1-1; possible D gene TRBD1, 5 bases. Germline V gene data show CDR1 as KGHSH and CDR2 as LQKENI. V dropped 2 bases and J dropped 1 base, with 14 bases sitting between them. CDR3 length: 16 residues. The CDR3 loop reads CASSPVDSKTNTEAFF. CDR3 in DNA: TGTGCCAGCTCACCAGTCGACAGTAAAACGAACACTGAAGCTTTCTTT.

This clonotype occurred many times. The chain links TRBV24-1 to TRBJ1-1; 8 bases map to TRBD1. This CDR3 is built from 13 residues. With 3 bases clipped from V and 7 bases from J, the junction kept 3 bases outside the gene matches. CDR1 is KGHDR, CDR2 SFDVKD, per germline. This CDR3 reads CATSDPGQGEAFF. CDR3 bases: TGTGCCACCAGTGATCCTGGACAGGGTGAAGCTTTCTTT.

This clonotype appeared many times. CDR3 amino acids: CSVPGPSYEQYF. In DNA form, the CDR3 reads TGCAGTGTACCGGGACCTAGCTACGAGCAGTACTTC. J is TRBJ2-7 and V is TRBV20-1; possibly TRBD1 or TRBD2 for D (5 bases each). Between the trimmed V and J ends, which lost 7 bases and 3 bases, there was a span of 13 bases. From germline, CDR1 is DFQATT and CDR2 SNEGSKA (reference sequence). This CDR3 contains 12 residues.

This clonotype was recorded at least ten times. This rearrangement joins TRBV12-3 or TRBV12-4 to TRBJ2-3; 9 bases align to TRBD2. This CDR3 has 16 amino acids. Losses at the gene ends were 6 bases for V and 1 base for J; bases not matched to a gene: 8. CDR3 loop: CASSSPSGRRTDTQYF. In DNA, the CDR3 is TGTGCCAGCAGCTCTCCCAGCGGGAGGCGCACAGATACGCAGTATTTT.

For this clonotype: At one end the junction does not follow the germline gene, possibly because of a read error. The chain uses TRBV10-3 and TRBJ2-3; 7 bases are a match to TRBD2. From germline, CDR1 is ENHRY and CDR2 SYGVKD. CDR3 size: 16 residues. The CDR3 protein is CAISEFSGSHTDTQYF. The CDR3 DNA is TGCGCCATCAGTGAGTTTAGCGGGTCTCACACAGATACGCAGTATTTT.

Only a few counts were recorded for this clonotype. The J gene is TRBJ1-1, the V gene TRBV27, with D perhaps TRBD1 (6 bases). Looked up from germline, CDR1 is MNHEY and CDR2 is SMNVEV (reference sequence). V lost 3 bases to trimming and J lost 4 bases, with 12 bases between them. This CDR3 spans 14 amino acids. The CDR3 loop reads CASSFRGSSTEAFF. CDR3 nucleotides: TGTGCCAGCAGTTTCAGGGGCTCGAGCACTGAAGCTTTCTTT.

This clonotype has ten or more counts. V is TRBV29-1 and J is TRBJ2-3; D gene uncertain. The V end lost 6 bases, the J end lost 1 base, and 8 bases lay between the germline ends. Germline CDR1 is SQVTM and CDR2 is ANQGSEA. This CDR3 spans 12 amino acids. CDR3 sequence reads: CSVLGGTDTQYF. Here the CDR3 DNA reads TGCAGCGTCTTAGGAGGCACAGATACGCAGTATTTT.

This chain links TRBV20-1 with TRBJ2-7; D not resolved. Trimming shortened V by 3 bases and J by 0 bases, and 9 bases separated the two germline ends. The CDR3 runs 13 residues. Germline V gene data show CDR1 as DFQATT and CDR2 as SNEGSKA (reference sequence). The CDR3 nucleotides are TGCAGTGCTAGTGCGGAGCTCTCCTACGAGCAGTACTTC. Protein product: CSASAELSYEQYF.

This clonotype was found once. A single base separates this from a much larger clone, so it may be a read error. CDR3 amino acids: CASRKLASYEQYF. In DNA form, the CDR3 reads TGTGCCAGCAGAAAACTAGCGTCCTACGAGCAGTACTTC. This rearrangement joins TRBV28 to TRBJ2-7; the match to TRBD2 covers 7 bases. Germline CDR1 and CDR2: MDHEN and SYDVKM. The CDR3 runs to 13 residues. The ends lost 6 bases at V and 1 base at J; junction bases unmatched: 3.

The table lists this clonotype with a few counts. This chain links TRBV2 with TRBJ1-1; no reliable D call. The V gene's germline CDR1 is SNHLY and CDR2 FYNNEI. V lost 3 bases and J lost 2, with 7 bases in between. This CDR3 has 13 amino acids. Here the CDR3 reads CASSEFHNTEAFF. Written as DNA, the CDR3 is TGTGCCAGCAGTGAGTTCCATAACACTGAAGCTTTCTTT.

This clonotype was picked up many times. The rearrangement joins TRBV29-1 to TRBJ2-3; TRBD1 matches at 11 bases. Germline CDR1 reads SQVTM; CDR2 reads ANQGSEA. V trimming: 0 bases; J trimming: 4 bases; junction bases outside the gene matches: 3. The CDR3 covers 15 residues. The CDR3 DNA is TGCAGCGTTGAAGACCGGGACAGGGGGGCAGATACGCAGTATTTT. Translating it yields CSVEDRDRGADTQYF.

This clonotype occurred a few times. V is TRBV12-3 or TRBV12-4 and J is TRBJ2-2, with TRBD2 matching 10 bases. The CDR3 consists of 18 residues. After removal of 5 bases from V and 3 bases from J, the junction contained 12 bases not matched to a gene. CDR3 in amino acids: CASSKAGLARADTGELFF. The CDR3 DNA is TGTGCCAGCAGTAAAGCGGGACTAGCGAGAGCGGACACCGGGGAGCTGTTTTTT.

This clonotype was recorded once. The chain has TRBV11-2 and TRBJ1-5, with D perhaps matching TRBD1 (5 bases). The CDR3 runs 14 residues. Trimming removed 0 bases at V and 6 bases at J, with 9 bases between. CDR1 and CDR2 from the germline V gene are SGHAT and FQNNGV. CDR3 in amino acids: CASSLELQGQPQHF. The CDR3 nucleotides read TGTGCCAGCAGCTTAGAGCTTCAGGGTCAGCCCCAGCATTTT.

The J gene is TRBJ2-3, the V gene TRBV9; D unresolved. Germline V gene lookup returns CDR1 SGDLS and CDR2 YYNGEE. CDR3 size: 15 residues. V was clipped by 0 bases and J by 3 bases, with 11 bases between them. CDR3 coding DNA: TGTGCCAGCAGCGTAGCTCTTACAGCGACAGATACGCAGTATTTT. Its protein is CASSVALTATDTQYF.

This clonotype came up many times. The gene calls are TRBV6-2 or TRBV6-3 and TRBJ2-7; no clear D. CDR1 is MNHEY, CDR2 SVGEGT, per germline. There are 14 residues in the CDR3. Deletions cut 8 bases from V and 2 bases from J, with 16 bases between. The CDR3 region is CASAVDVSPYEQYF. The CDR3 nucleotides read TGTGCCAGCGCCGTAGACGTCTCCCCCTACGAGCAGTACTTC.

As to this clonotype: This may be a read error, as it is one base from a much larger clone. V and J are TRBV21-1 and TRBJ2-3. TRBV21-1 is classified as a pseudogene. This CDR3 has 16 amino acids. CDR3 loop: CASSPRQADYTDTQYF. The CDR3 DNA reads TGTGCCAGCAGCCCACGACAAGCCGATTACACAGATACGCAGTATTTT.

This chain uses TRBV19 with TRBJ2-1; 8 bases map to TRBD2. CDR1 and CDR2 from the germline V gene are LNHDA and SQIVND (reference sequence). J was trimmed by 4 bases and V by 7 bases; bases with no gene match: 9. The CDR3 has 15 residues. CDR3 DNA: TGTGCCAGTAACCCGACTAGCGACTTGTACAATGAGCAGTTCTTC. Encoded protein: CASNPTSDLYNEQFF.